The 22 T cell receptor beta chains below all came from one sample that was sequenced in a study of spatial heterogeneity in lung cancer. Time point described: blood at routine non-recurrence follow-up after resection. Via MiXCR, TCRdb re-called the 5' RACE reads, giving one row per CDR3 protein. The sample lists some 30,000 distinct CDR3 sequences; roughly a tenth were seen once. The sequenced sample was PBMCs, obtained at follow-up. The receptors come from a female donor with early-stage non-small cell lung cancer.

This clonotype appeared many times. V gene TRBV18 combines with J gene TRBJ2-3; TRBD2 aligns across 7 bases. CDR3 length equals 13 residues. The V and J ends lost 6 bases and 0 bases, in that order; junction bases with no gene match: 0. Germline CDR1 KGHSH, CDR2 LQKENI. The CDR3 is CASSGGSTDTQYF. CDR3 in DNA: TGTGCCAGCTCCGGGGGGAGCACAGATACGCAGTATTTT.

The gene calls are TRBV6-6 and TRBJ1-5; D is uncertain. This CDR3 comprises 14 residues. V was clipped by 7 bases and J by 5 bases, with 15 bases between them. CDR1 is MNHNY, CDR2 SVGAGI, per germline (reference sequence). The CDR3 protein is CASTPSGSHQPQHF. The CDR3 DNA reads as TGTGCCAGCACCCCCTCAGGTTCCCATCAGCCCCAGCATTTT.

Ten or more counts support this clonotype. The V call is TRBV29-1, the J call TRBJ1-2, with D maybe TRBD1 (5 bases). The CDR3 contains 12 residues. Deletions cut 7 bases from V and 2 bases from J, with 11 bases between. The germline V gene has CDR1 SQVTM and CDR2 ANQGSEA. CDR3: CSAKTENYGYTF. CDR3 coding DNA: TGCAGCGCAAAGACAGAGAACTATGGCTACACCTTC.

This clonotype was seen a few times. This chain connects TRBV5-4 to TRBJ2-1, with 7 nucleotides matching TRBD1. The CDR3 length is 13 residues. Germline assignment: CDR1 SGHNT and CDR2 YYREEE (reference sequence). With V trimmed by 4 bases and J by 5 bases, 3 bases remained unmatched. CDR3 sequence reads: CASSRDRDNEQFF. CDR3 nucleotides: TGTGCCAGCAGCCGGGACAGAGACAATGAGCAGTTCTTC.

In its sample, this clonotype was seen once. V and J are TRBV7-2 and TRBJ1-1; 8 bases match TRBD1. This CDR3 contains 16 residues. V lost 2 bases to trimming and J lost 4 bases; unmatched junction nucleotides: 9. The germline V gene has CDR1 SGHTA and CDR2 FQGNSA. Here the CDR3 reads CASSLRTGGSGTEAFF. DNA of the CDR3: TGTGCCAGCAGCTTAAGAACAGGGGGATCGGGCACTGAAGCTTTCTTT.

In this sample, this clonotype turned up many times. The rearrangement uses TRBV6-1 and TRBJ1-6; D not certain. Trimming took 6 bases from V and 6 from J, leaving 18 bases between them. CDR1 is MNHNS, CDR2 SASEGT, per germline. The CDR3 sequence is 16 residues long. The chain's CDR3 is CASRPESGLSNSPLHF. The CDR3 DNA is TGTGCCAGCAGGCCGGAATCTGGGCTTTCTAATTCACCCCTCCACTTT.

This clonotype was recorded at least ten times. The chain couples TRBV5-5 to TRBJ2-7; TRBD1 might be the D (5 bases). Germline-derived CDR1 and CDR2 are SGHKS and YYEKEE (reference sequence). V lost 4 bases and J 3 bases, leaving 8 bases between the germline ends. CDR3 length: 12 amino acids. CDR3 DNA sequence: TGTGCCAGCAGCGAGGACATCTACGAGCAGTACTTC. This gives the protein CASSEDIYEQYF.

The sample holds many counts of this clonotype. The CDR3 is CASSFGQPQHF. CDR3 sequence (DNA): TGTGCCAGCAGTTTCGGTCAGCCCCAGCATTTT. The V gene is TRBV28, the J gene TRBJ1-5; D is unresolved. V was trimmed by 3 bases and J by 6 bases, leaving 3 bases between them. The V gene's germline CDR1 is MDHEN and CDR2 SYDVKM. This CDR3 spans 11 amino acids.

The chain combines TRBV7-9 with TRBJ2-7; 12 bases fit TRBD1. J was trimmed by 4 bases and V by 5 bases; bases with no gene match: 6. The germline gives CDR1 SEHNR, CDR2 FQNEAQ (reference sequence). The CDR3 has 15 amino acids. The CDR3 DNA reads TGTGCCAGCAGCCACCGGGACAGGGGGCGGTACGAGCAGTACTTC. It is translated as CASSHRDRGRYEQYF.

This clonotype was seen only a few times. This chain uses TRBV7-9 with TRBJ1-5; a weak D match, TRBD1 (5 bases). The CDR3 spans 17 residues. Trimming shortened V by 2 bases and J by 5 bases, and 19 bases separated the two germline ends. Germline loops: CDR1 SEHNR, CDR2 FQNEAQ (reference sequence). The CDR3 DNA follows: TGTGCCAGCAGCTTAAATTTACTCGGGACGGACTATCAGCCCCAGCATTTT. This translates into CASSLNLLGTDYQPQHF.

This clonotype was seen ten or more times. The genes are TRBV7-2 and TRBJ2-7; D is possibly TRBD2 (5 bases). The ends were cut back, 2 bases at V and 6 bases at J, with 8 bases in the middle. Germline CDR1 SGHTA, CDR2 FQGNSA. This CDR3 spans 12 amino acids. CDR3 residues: CASSLNEGEQYF. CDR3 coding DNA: TGTGCCAGCAGCTTAAACGAGGGCGAGCAGTACTTC.

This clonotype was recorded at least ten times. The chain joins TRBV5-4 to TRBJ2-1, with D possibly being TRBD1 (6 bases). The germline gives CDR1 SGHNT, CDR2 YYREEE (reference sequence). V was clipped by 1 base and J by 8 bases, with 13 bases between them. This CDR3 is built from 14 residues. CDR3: CASSLRPGDDEQFF. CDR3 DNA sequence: TGTGCCAGCAGCTTGCGACCAGGGGACGATGAGCAGTTCTTC. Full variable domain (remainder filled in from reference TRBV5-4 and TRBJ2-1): ETGVTQSPTHLIKTRGQQVTLRCSSQSGHNTVSWYQQALGQGPQFIFQYYREEENGRGNFPPRFSGLQFPNYSSELNVNALELDDSALYLCASSLRPGDDEQFFGPGTRLTVL.

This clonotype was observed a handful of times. DNA for the CDR3: TGTGCCTGGAACCTCGGAGATCAGGGAATCACTGAAGCTTTCTTT. Its protein product is CAWNLGDQGITEAFF. This chain joins TRBV30 and TRBJ1-1; TRBD1 is a possible D gene (5 bases). The CDR3 extends over 15 amino acids. Germline loops: CDR1 GTSNPN, CDR2 SVGIG (reference sequence). The V end lost 4 bases, the J end lost 4 bases, and 19 bases lay between the germline ends.

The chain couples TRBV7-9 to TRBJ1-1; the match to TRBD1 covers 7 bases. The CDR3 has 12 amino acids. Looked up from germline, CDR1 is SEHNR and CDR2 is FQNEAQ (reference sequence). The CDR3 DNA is TGTGCACCCGGACAGGCGAACACTGAAGCTTTCTTT. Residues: CAPGQANTEAFF.

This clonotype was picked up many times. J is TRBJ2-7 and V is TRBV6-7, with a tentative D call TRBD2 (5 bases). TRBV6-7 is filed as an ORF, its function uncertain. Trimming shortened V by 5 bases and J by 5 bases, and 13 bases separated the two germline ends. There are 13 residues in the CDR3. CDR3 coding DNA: TGTGCCAGCAGTCCGACAACTAGTCACGAGCAGTACTTC. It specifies CASSPTTSHEQYF.

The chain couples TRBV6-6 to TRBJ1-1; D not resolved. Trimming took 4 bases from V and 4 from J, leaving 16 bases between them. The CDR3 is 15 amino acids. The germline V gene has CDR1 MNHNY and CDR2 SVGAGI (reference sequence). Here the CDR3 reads CASSFATDTGTEAFF. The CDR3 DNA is TGTGCCAGCAGTTTTGCGACCGACACGGGCACTGAAGCTTTCTTT.

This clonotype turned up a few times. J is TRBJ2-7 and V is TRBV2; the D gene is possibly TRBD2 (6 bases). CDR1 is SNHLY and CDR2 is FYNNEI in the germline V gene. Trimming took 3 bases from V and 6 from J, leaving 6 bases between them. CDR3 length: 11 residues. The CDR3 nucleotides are TGTGCCAGCAGTGAGGGAGGCGAGCAGTACTTC. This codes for CASSEGGEQYF.

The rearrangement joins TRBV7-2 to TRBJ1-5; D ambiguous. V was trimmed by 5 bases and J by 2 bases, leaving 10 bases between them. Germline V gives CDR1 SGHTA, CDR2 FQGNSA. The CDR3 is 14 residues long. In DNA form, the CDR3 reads TGTGCCAGCAGCCCATCTAGGGGCAATCAGCCCCAGCATTTT. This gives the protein CASSPSRGNQPQHF.

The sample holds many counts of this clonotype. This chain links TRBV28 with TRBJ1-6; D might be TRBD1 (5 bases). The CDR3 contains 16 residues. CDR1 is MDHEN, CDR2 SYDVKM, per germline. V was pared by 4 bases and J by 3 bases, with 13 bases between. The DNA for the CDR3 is TGTGCCAGCAGTTATAGTCGGGGCCTCTATAATTCACCCCTCCACTTT. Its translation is CASSYSRGLYNSPLHF.

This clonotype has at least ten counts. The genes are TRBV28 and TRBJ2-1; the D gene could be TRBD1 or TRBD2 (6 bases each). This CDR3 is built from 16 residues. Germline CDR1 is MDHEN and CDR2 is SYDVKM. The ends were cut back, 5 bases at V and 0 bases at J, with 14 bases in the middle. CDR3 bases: TGTGCCAGCAGTCCCGGGGGCGCGAACTCCTACAATGAGCAGTTCTTC. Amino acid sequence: CASSPGGANSYNEQFF.

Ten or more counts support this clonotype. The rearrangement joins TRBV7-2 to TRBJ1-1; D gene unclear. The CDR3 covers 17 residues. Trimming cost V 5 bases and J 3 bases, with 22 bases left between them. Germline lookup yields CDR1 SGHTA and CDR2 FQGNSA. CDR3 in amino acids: CASSPGLFRGSDTEAFF. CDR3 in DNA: TGTGCCAGCAGCCCCGGCCTATTCCGGGGATCGGACACTGAAGCTTTCTTT. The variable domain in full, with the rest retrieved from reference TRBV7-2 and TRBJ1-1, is GAGVSQSPSNKVTEKGKDVELRCDPISGHTALYWYRQSLGQGLEFLIYFQGNSAPDKSGLPSDRFSAERTGGSVSTLTIQRTQQEDSAVYLCASSPGLFRGSDTEAFFGQGTRLTVV.

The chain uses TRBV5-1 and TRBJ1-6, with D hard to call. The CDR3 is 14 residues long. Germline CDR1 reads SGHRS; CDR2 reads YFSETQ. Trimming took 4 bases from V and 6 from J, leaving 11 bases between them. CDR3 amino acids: CASSLNHGNSPLHF. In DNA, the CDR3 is TGCGCCAGCAGCCTAAATCATGGTAATTCACCCCTCCACTTT.